This T cell receptor (beta chain) is from a study of T cell changes during pregnancy in multiple sclerosis. Germline loops: CDR1 KGHSH, CDR2 LQKENI. V was pared by 6 bases and J by 3 bases, with 17 bases between. The CDR3 has 15 amino acids. Assay: immunoSEQ multiplex PCR; the TCRdb copy retains only in-frame clones and omits some. The sample yields about 20,000 clones, over 80% seen once. The rearrangement uses TRBV18 and TRBJ1-1; possible D gene TRBD1, 5 bases. This material consisted of CD8+ T cells from peripheral blood mononuclear cells, taken in the third trimester of pregnancy. This TCR was recovered from a female donor in good health, enrolled as a control in a pregnancy study. The CDR3 protein is CASSLPSIGDTEAFF. In nucleotides, the CDR3 is TGTGCCAGCTCCCTGCCAAGCATAGGGGACACTGAAGCTTTCTTT.